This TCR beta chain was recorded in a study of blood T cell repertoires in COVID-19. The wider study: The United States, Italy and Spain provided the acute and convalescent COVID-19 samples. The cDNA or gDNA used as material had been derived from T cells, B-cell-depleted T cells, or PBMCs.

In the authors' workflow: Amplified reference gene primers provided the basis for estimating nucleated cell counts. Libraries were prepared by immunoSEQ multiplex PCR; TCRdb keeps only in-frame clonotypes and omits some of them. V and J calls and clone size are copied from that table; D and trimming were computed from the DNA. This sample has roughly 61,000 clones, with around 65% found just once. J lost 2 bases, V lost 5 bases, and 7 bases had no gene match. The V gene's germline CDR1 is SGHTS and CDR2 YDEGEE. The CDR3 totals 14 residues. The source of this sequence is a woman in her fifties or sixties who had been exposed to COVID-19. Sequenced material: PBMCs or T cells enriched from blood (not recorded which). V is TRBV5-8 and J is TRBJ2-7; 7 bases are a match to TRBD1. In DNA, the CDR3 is TGTGCCAGCAGGGCCAGGGGGACCACCTACGAGCAGTACTTC. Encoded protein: CASRARGTTYEQYF.